The 27 T cell receptor beta chains below come from one sample, sequenced in a study of cytomegalovirus exposure and HLA in healthy donors. The PCR ran on 60 Vbeta and 13 Jbeta primers. TCRdb keeps only in-frame clones here, not all; method: immunoSEQ multiplex PCR. The table records about 120,000 clones, roughly 79% of them present only once. Input material: PBMCs. These receptors were collected from a young woman in good health and CMV-seronegative.

The rearrangement links TRBV19 to TRBJ2-3, with D possibly TRBD2 on 6 matching bases. V was cut by 7 bases and J by 6 bases, with 23 bases left in between. The CDR3 covers 16 residues. Per germline, CDR1 LNHDA and CDR2 SQIVND (reference sequence). The CDR3 reads CASTNDEGAGWDTQYF. Written as DNA, the CDR3 is TGTGCCAGTACAAACGACGAGGGAGCGGGTTGGGATACGCAGTATTTT.

V is TRBV5-5 and J is TRBJ1-2; D not certain. The CDR3 runs 14 residues. CDR1 is SGHKS, CDR2 YYEKEE, per germline (reference sequence). The ends were cut back, 0 bases at V and 5 bases at J, with 11 bases in the middle. The CDR3 region has the DNA TGTGCCAGCAGCTTGGTCAGGAGCGGGTATGGCTACACCTTC. Translating gives CASSLVRSGYGYTF.

The chain carries TRBV6-6 and TRBJ1-1; 8 bases are a match to TRBD1. CDR1 is MNHNY and CDR2 is SVGAGI in the germline V gene (reference sequence). This CDR3 is built from 15 residues. The J segment lost 1 base and the V segment lost 7 bases, leaving 8 bases of the junction unmatched. For the CDR3, the DNA is TGTGCCAGCAATCCGGGGACAGGCTCGAACACTGAAGCTTTCTTT. Translation gives CASNPGTGSNTEAFF.

The gene calls are TRBV27 and TRBJ1-4; D is possibly TRBD1 (5 bases). Germline CDR1 and CDR2: MNHEY and SMNVEV (reference sequence). This CDR3 has 15 residues. With 3 bases removed from V and 8 bases from J, the gap between germline ends came to 16 bases. CDR3 DNA: TGTGCCAGCAGTTTCACGGGTCAAGGGGCAGAAAAACTGTTTTTT. Translated, it gives CASSFTGQGAEKLFF.

The chain couples TRBV15 to TRBJ1-1, with D maybe TRBD1 (5 bases). The V gene's germline CDR1 is LNHNV and CDR2 YYDKDF (reference sequence). The CDR3 has 16 residues. V lost 0 bases and J lost 1, with 12 bases in between. The CDR3 is CATSRDPRDSNTEAFF. The CDR3 region has the DNA TGTGCCACCAGCAGAGACCCTAGGGACTCGAACACTGAAGCTTTCTTT.

The chain couples TRBV27 to TRBJ1-1, with a possible D match to TRBD1 (6 bases). The CDR3 has 12 amino acids. Germline-derived CDR1 and CDR2 are MNHEY and SMNVEV (reference sequence). V was pared by 6 bases and J by 12 bases, with 17 bases between. CDR3 DNA sequence: TGTGCCAGCAGCGGACAGCATGGGATTCCTTTCTTT. Its protein is CASSGQHGIPFF.

The V call is TRBV6-5, the J call TRBJ2-7; possible D gene TRBD1, 5 bases. The V and J ends lost 6 bases and 2 bases respectively, with 11 bases between them. Germline loops: CDR1 MNHEY, CDR2 SVGAGI. The CDR3 consists of 13 residues. CDR3 coding DNA: TGTGCCAGCAGCCCTGACAGTACCTACGAGCAGTACTTC. Translating gives CASSPDSTYEQYF.

This clone was found a few times. The chain joins TRBV6-1 to TRBJ2-3, with TRBD2 matching over 7 bases. J was trimmed by 0 bases and V by 4 bases; bases with no gene match: 7. CDR1 and CDR2 from the germline V gene are MNHNS and SASEGT. The CDR3 contains 16 residues. CDR3 nucleotide sequence: TGTGCCAGCAGTGCTCTAGCGGCGGTAAGCACAGATACGCAGTATTTT. It is translated as CASSALAAVSTDTQYF.

This clone was seen once. The rearrangement joins TRBV7-8 to TRBJ2-7, with 8 bases identical to TRBD2. V lost 5 bases, J lost 5 bases, and 11 bases stayed unmatched. This CDR3 spans 15 amino acids. From germline, CDR1 is SGHVS and CDR2 FQNEAQ. The CDR3 region is CASSNPGGEKHEQYF. The CDR3 DNA reads as TGTGCCAGCAGCAACCCCGGGGGGGAAAAGCACGAGCAGTACTTC.

The genes are TRBV5-1 and TRBJ2-7; 11 bases fit TRBD2. The CDR3 covers 15 residues. V shed 2 bases and J 3 bases; nucleotides not matched to a gene: 4. Germline CDR1 is SGHRS and CDR2 is YFSETQ. The CDR3: CASSFGTSGYYEQYF. CDR3 DNA: TGCGCCAGCAGCTTTGGGACTAGCGGATACTACGAGCAGTACTTC. The variable domain in full, with the rest retrieved from reference TRBV5-1 and TRBJ2-7, is KAGVTQTPRYLIKTRGQQVTLSCSPISGHRSVSWYQQTPGQGLQFLFEYFSETQRNKGNFPGRFSGRQFSNSRSEMNVSTLELGDSALYLCASSFGTSGYYEQYFGPGTRLTVT.

J is TRBJ2-5 and V is TRBV5-1; no definite D call. Germline CDR1 reads SGHRS; CDR2 reads YFSETQ. The V and J ends lost 2 bases and 5 bases respectively, with 7 bases between them. The CDR3 is 12 residues long. CDR3 sequence reads: CASSFVPETQYF. The CDR3 nucleotides are TGCGCCAGCAGCTTTGTTCCTGAGACCCAGTACTTC.

The chain carries TRBV6-1 and TRBJ1-5; 8 bases match TRBD1. Germline-derived CDR1 and CDR2 are MNHNS and SASEGT. The CDR3 spans 14 residues. The junction had 2 bases not matched to a gene; V was cut back by 5 bases and J by 2 bases. The CDR3 loop is CASSTDRGNQPQHF. The CDR3 DNA reads as TGTGCCAGCAGTACGGACAGGGGCAATCAGCCCCAGCATTTT.

The sample holds a few counts of this clone. J is TRBJ1-1 and V is TRBV10-3; 9 bases line up with TRBD1. CDR1 is ENHRY and CDR2 is SYGVKD in the germline V gene. This CDR3 contains 14 residues. The V and J ends lost 6 bases and 6 bases, in that order; junction bases with no gene match: 8. CDR3 DNA sequence: TGTGCCATCAGCCCCGCGGACAGGGGCCCTGAAGCTTTCTTT. The encoded protein is CAISPADRGPEAFF.

The rearrangement links TRBV19 to TRBJ2-2; TRBD1 might be the D (6 bases). This CDR3 is 15 amino acids long. Germline V lookup: CDR1 LNHDA, CDR2 SQIVND (reference sequence). V was cut by 0 bases and J by 5 bases, with 10 bases left in between. The CDR3 nucleotides read TGTGCCAGTAGTATAGAGGGGACATTAACCGGGGAGCTGTTTTTT. It specifies CASSIEGTLTGELFF.

The chain uses TRBV7-3 and TRBJ1-1, with D possibly matching TRBD1 (5 bases). Trimming removed 3 bases from V and 1 base from J, with 9 bases in between. Germline values: CDR1 SGHTA, CDR2 FQGTGA. The CDR3 spans 14 residues. The CDR3 DNA reads TGTGCCAGCAGCTTTGACAGCCGGAACACTGAAGCTTTCTTT. Amino acids: CASSFDSRNTEAFF. The complete variable domain, with remaining parts taken from reference TRBV7-3 and TRBJ1-1, reads GAGVSQTPSNKVTEKGKYVELRCDPISGHTALYWYRQSLGQGPEFLIYFQGTGAADDSGLPNDRFFAVRPEGSVSTLKIQRTERGDSAVYLCASSFDSRNTEAFFGQGTRLTVV.

The chain joins TRBV7-9 to TRBJ2-1, with TRBD2 matching over 9 bases. Trimming cost V 1 base and J 4 bases; bases outside gene matches: 8. There are 17 residues in the CDR3. In germline, CDR1 is SEHNR, CDR2 FQNEAQ (reference sequence). The chain's CDR3 is CASSLGGLAGSYNEQFF. The CDR3, as DNA: TGTGCCAGCAGCTTAGGGGGGCTAGCGGGGAGTTACAATGAGCAGTTCTTC.

The sample holds a few counts of this clone. The identical CDR3 is also encoded by other nucleotide sequences in the sample. The chain recombines TRBV19 with TRBJ1-1, with a weak D call TRBD1 (6 bases). CDR3 length equals 15 residues. V gave up 3 bases and J gave up 1 base, with 12 bases separating them. Germline values: CDR1 LNHDA, CDR2 SQIVND (reference sequence). DNA for the CDR3: TGTGCCAGTAGTATTACCGGGACACCGAACACTGAAGCTTTCTTT. Encoded protein: CASSITGTPNTEAFF.

This rearrangement joins TRBV7-9 to TRBJ1-1, with D uncertain. The CDR3 is 13 amino acids. The germline V gene encodes CDR1 SEHNR and CDR2 FQNEAQ (reference sequence). V was cut by 6 bases and J by 5 bases, with 13 bases left in between. The chain's CDR3 is CASRLGRGTEAFF. The DNA for the CDR3 is TGTGCCAGCAGATTGGGGAGAGGGACTGAAGCTTTCTTT.

This clone was recorded a few times. The V call is TRBV29-1, the J call TRBJ1-1, with D possibly matching TRBD1 (6 bases). Germline V gives CDR1 SQVTM, CDR2 ANQGSEA. V was cut by 6 bases and J by 3 bases, with 14 bases left in between. The CDR3 length is 13 residues. CDR3 sequence: CSVATGPHTEAFF. Here the CDR3 DNA reads TGCAGCGTAGCTACAGGGCCGCACACTGAAGCTTTCTTT.

The chain is built from TRBV5-1 and TRBJ1-1; the D gene is possibly TRBD1 (6 bases). V was cut by 0 bases and J by 0 bases, with 12 bases left in between. Germline V gene sequence: CDR1 SGHRS, CDR2 YFSETQ. This CDR3 is 16 amino acids long. CDR3 amino acids: CASSLVAGAMNTEAFF. Here the CDR3 DNA reads TGCGCCAGCAGCTTGGTTGCAGGGGCGATGAACACTGAAGCTTTCTTT.

CDR3 nucleotide sequence: TGTGCCACCAGCAGCCCTTTGGGCGGTAACAGGAGGAACACTGAAGCTTTCTTT. This translates into CATSSPLGGNRRNTEAFF. The chain uses TRBV15 and TRBJ1-1; D might be TRBD1 (5 bases). This CDR3 has 18 residues. Germline V gene lookup returns CDR1 LNHNV and CDR2 YYDKDF (reference sequence). The V and J ends lost 3 bases and 1 base respectively, with 21 bases between them.

CDR3 in amino acids: CASSLSRGRFYGYTF. The CDR3 DNA reads as TGTGCCAGCAGTTTAAGTAGGGGGCGATTCTATGGCTACACCTTC. This chain connects TRBV28 to TRBJ1-2, with 7 bases matching TRBD1. The CDR3 spans 15 residues. Germline V gene data show CDR1 as MDHEN and CDR2 as SYDVKM. The V segment lost 2 bases and the J segment 4 bases; nucleotides outside the gene matches: 7.

This sequence joins TRBV30 and TRBJ2-3, with TRBD2 matching over 9 bases. CDR1 and CDR2 from the germline V gene are GTSNPN and SVGIG (reference sequence). The CDR3 totals 18 residues. After removal of 3 bases from V and 2 bases from J, the junction contained 15 bases not matched to a gene. DNA for the CDR3: TGTGCCTGGAGGCCAGAGCGGGGGGCGGTATCATACACAGATACGCAGTATTTT. Protein sequence: CAWRPERGAVSYTDTQYF.

The CDR3 sequence is CASSRAGQGWNEQFF. CDR3 DNA: TGTGCCAGCAGCCGTGCGGGACAGGGTTGGAATGAGCAGTTCTTC. This chain links TRBV13 with TRBJ2-1; 9 bases match TRBD1. Germline CDR1 is PRHDT and CDR2 is FYEKMQ (reference sequence). The V segment lost 5 bases and the J segment 7 bases; nucleotides outside the gene matches: 9. The CDR3 runs to 15 residues.

The genes are TRBV19 and TRBJ2-3; maybe TRBD1 (5 bases). Trimming removed 5 bases at V and 0 bases at J, with 21 bases between. Germline V CDR1 and CDR2: LNHDA, SQIVND (reference sequence). The CDR3 is 18 amino acids. The CDR3 sequence: CASSGTLGAAVSTDTQYF. CDR3 nucleotide sequence: TGTGCCAGTAGTGGTACACTTGGGGCGGCGGTAAGCACAGATACGCAGTATTTT.

This chain connects TRBV11-3 to TRBJ2-1; 13 positions agree with TRBD2. The CDR3 runs 13 residues. Germline CDR1 and CDR2: SGHNT and YENEEA. V was pared by 5 bases and J by 12 bases, with 4 bases of the junction left unmatched. CDR3 sequence reads: CASSELAGGRQFF. The CDR3 nucleotides are TGTGCCAGCAGCGAACTAGCGGGGGGGCGGCAGTTCTTC.

The chain has TRBV9 and TRBJ2-1, with TRBD1 matching 10 bases. V dropped 1 base and J dropped 4; count of bases not matched to a gene: 8. The CDR3 is made up of 17 amino acids. CDR1 and CDR2 (germline): SGDLS, YYNGEE. The CDR3 sequence: CASSVNPGQGFYNEQFF. CDR3 coding DNA: TGTGCCAGCAGCGTAAATCCGGGACAGGGGTTTTACAATGAGCAGTTCTTC.